The clone carrying this T cell receptor (beta chain) appeared once. The data derive from a study of cytomegalovirus exposure and HLA in healthy donors. The J segment lost 6 bases and the V segment lost 6 bases, leaving 9 bases of the junction unmatched. The CDR3 contains 15 residues. Germline lookup yields CDR1 LNHDA and CDR2 SQIVND (reference sequence). Profiling relied on immunoSEQ multiplex PCR, and the TCRdb table lists in-frame clones only, not all of them. This sample carries about 190,000 clones, more than 75% of them seen once, and the ten largest clones take about 7%. This sequence was found in a man aged 18 to 29 in good health and CMV-seropositive. The sequencing sample was made of PBMCs. This chain uses TRBV19 with TRBJ2-1; TRBD2 aligns across 9 bases. As DNA, the CDR3 is TGTGCCAGTAGCGATAGCGGGAGATCAAGCAATGAGCAGTTCTTC. Its translation is CASSDSGRSSNEQFF. Complete variable domain (other parts from reference TRBV19 and TRBJ2-1): DGGITQSPKYLFRKEGQNVTLSCEQNLNHDAMYWYRQDPGQGLRLIYYSQIVNDFQKGDIAEGYSVSREKKESFPLTVTSAQKNPTAFYLCASSDSGRSSNEQFFGPGTRLTVL.